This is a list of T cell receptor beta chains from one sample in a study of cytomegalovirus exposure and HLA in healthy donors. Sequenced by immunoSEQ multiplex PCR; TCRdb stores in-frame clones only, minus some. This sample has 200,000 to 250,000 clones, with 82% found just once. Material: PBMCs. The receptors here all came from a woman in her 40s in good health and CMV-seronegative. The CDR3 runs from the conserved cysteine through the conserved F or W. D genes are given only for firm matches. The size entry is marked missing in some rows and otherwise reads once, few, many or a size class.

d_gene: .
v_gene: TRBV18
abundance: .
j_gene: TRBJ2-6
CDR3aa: CASSPQGGGANVLTF
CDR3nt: TGTGCCAGCTCCCCTCAGGGAGGTGGGGCCAACGTCCTGACTTTC

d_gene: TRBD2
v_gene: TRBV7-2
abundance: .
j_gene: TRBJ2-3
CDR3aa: CASSPGLLAGGATDTQYF
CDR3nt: TGTGCCAGCAGCCCCGGTTTACTAGCGGGAGGCGCCACAGATACGCAGTATTTT

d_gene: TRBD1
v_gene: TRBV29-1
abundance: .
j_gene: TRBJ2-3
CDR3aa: CSVEGTGVADTQYF
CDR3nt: TGCAGCGTTGAAGGGACAGGGGTTGCAGATACGCAGTATTTT

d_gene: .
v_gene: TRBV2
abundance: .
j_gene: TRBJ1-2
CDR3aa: CASSEGGFNYGYTF
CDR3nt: TGTGCCAGCAGTGAAGGGGGCTTTAACTATGGCTACACCTTC

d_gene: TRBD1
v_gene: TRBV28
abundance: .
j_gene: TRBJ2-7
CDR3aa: CASGTIRQGIHEQYF
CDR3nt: TGTGCCAGCGGAACAATACGACAGGGTATCCACGAGCAGTACTTC

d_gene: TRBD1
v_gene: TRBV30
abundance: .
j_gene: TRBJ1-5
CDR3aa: CAWDTGTGGGQPQHF
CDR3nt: TGTGCCTGGGATACCGGGACAGGGGGCGGACAGCCCCAGCATTTT

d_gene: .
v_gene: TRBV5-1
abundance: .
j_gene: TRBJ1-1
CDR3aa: CASSQGHRTTEAFF
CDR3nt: TGCGCCAGCAGCCAGGGACACAGAACCACTGAAGCTTTCTTT

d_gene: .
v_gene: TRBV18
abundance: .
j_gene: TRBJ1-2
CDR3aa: CASSLLQGDYGYTF
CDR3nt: TGTGCCAGCTCACTTCTTCAGGGCGACTATGGCTACACCTTC

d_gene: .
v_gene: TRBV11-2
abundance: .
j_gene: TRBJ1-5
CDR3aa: CASSLGQISNQPQHF
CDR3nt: TGTGCCAGCAGCTTAGGACAGATTAGCAATCAGCCCCAGCATTTT

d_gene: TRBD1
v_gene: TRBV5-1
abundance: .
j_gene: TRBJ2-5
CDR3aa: CASSLVSGQGRETQYF
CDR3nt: TGCGCCAGCAGCTTGGTATCGGGACAGGGACGGGAGACCCAGTACTTC

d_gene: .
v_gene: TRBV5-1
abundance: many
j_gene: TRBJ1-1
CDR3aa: CASSLVGDPTEAFF
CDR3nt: TGCGCCAGCAGCTTGGTAGGGGATCCCACTGAAGCTTTCTTT

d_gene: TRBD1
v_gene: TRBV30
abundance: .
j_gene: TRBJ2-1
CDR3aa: CAWSRLGGGLNEQFF
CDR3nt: TGTGCCTGGAGTAGGTTAGGGGGCGGGTTAAATGAGCAGTTCTTC

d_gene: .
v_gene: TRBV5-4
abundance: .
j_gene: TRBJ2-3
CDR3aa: CASSLAPGPTDTQYF
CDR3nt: TGTGCCAGCAGCTTGGCCCCAGGGCCCACAGATACGCAGTATTTT

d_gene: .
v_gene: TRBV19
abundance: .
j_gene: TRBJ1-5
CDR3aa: CASSIDRGSNQPQHF
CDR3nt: TGTGCCAGTAGTATAGACCGGGGAAGCAATCAGCCCCAGCATTTT

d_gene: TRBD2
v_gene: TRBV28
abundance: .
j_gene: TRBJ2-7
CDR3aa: CASTPGLAGNYEQYF
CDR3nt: TGTGCCAGCACCCCGGGACTAGCGGGAAACTACGAGCAGTACTTC

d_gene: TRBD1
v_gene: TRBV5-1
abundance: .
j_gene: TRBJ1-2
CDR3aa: CASSLTTGVPNYGYTF
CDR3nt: TGCGCCAGCAGCTTAACGACAGGGGTACCTAACTATGGCTACACCTTC

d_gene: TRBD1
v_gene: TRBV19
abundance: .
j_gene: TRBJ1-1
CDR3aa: CASSMGTGLTEAFF
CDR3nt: TGTGCCAGTAGTATGGGGACAGGGCTGACTGAAGCTTTCTTT

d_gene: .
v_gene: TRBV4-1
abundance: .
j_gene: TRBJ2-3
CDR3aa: CASSQVFLSSTDTQYF
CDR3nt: TGCGCCAGCAGCCAAGTTTTCCTATCGAGCACAGATACGCAGTATTTT

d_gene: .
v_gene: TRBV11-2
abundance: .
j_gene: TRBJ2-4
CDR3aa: CASRAIEGSKNIQYF
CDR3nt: TGTGCCAGCAGGGCAATCGAGGGCAGCAAAAACATTCAGTACTTC

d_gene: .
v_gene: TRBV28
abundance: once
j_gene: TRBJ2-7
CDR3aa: CASSLPHRNSYEQYF
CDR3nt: TGTGCCAGCAGTTTACCCCACAGGAATTCCTACGAGCAGTACTTC

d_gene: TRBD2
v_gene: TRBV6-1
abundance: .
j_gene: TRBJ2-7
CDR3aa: CASSEGGGSRYEQYF
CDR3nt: TGTGCCAGCAGTGAAGGCGGCGGGAGTAGGTACGAGCAGTACTTC

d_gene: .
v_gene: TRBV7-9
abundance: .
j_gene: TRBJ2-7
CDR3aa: CASRRSGTTYEQYF
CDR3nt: TGTGCCAGCAGACGTAGCGGTACAACCTACGAGCAGTACTTC

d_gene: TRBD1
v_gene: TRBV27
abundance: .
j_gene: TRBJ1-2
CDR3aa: CASSLTGVNYGYTF
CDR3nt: TGTGCCAGCAGTTTAACAGGGGTTAACTATGGCTACACCTTC

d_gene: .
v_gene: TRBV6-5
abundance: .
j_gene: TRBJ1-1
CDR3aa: CASSYSGAVNTEAFF
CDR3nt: TGTGCCAGCAGTTACTCTGGGGCTGTGAACACTGAAGCTTTCTTT

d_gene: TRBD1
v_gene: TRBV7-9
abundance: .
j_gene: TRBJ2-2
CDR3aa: CSSSVEGQGITGELFF
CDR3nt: TGTTCCAGCAGCGTAGAGGGACAGGGAATCACCGGGGAGCTGTTTTTT

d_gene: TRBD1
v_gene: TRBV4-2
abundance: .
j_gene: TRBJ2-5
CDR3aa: CASSQDPDRGQEAQYF
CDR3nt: TGTGCCAGCAGCCAAGATCCGGACAGGGGCCAGGAGGCCCAGTACTTC

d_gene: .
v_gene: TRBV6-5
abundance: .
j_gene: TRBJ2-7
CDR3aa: CASSRDITYEQYF
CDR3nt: TGTGCCAGCAGTCGGGACATAACCTACGAGCAGTACTTC

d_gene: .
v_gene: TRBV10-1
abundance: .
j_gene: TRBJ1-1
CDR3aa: CASSPIGGSNTEAFF
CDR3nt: TGCGCCAGCAGCCCTATCGGGGGATCGAACACTGAAGCTTTCTTT

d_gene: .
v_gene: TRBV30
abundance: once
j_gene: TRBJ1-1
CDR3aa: CAWAYMGHPNTEAFF
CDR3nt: TGTGCCTGGGCTTACATGGGACACCCGAACACTGAAGCTTTCTTT

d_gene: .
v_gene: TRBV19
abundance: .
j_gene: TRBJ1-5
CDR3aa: CASSIDLGGNNQPQHF
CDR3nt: TGTGCCAGTAGTATAGATCTTGGGGGGAACAATCAGCCCCAGCATTTT

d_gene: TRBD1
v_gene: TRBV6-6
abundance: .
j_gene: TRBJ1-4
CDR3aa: CASQAGTGGEKLFF
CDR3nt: TGTGCCAGTCAAGCCGGGACAGGGGGTGAAAAACTGTTTTTT

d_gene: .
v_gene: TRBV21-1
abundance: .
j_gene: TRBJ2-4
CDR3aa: CASSKEVVGRDSKNIQYF
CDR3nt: TGTGCCAGCAGCAAAGAAGTGGTCGGGAGGGACTCCAAAAACATTCAGTACTTC

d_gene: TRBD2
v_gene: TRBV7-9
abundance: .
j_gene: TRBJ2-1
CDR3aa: CASSSGTSGSSYNEQFF
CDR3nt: TGTGCCAGCAGCTCCGGGACTAGCGGCAGCTCCTACAATGAGCAGTTCTTC